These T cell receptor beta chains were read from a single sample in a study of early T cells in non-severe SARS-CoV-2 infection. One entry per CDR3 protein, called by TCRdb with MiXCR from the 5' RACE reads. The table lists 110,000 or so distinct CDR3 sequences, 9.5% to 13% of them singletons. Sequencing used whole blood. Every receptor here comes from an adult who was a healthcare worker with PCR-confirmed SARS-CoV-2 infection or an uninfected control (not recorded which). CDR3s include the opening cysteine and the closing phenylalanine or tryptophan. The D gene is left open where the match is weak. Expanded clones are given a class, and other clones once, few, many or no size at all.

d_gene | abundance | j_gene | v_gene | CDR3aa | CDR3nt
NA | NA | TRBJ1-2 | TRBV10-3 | CAIRSDYGYTF | TGTGCCATCAGAAGCGATTATGGCTACACCTTC
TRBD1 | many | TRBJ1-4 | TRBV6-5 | CASSGTVNSYDLFF | TGTGCCAGCAGCGGGACAGTGAACTCCTACGACCTGTTTTTT
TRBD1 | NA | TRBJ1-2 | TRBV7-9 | CASSPGTGIYGYTF | TGTGCCAGCAGCCCGGGGACAGGCATCTATGGCTACACCTTC
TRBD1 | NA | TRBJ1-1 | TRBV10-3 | CAISESVGQGARTEAFF | TGTGCCATCAGTGAGTCCGTGGGGCAGGGGGCCAGAACTGAAGCTTTCTTT
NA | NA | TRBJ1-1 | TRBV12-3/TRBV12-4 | CASRKDRGNTEAFF | TGTGCCAGCAGAAAGGACCGAGGGAACACTGAAGCTTTCTTT
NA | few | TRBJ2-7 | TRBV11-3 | CASSSTDSDEQYF | TGTGCCAGCAGCTCCACCGACAGTGACGAGCAGTACTTC
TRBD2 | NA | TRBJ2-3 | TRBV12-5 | CASGLVLAGVTDTQYF | TGTGCTAGTGGTTTGGTACTAGCGGGGGTCACAGATACGCAGTATTTT
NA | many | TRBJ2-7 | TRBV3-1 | CASSPGLGGYEQYF | TGTGCCAGCAGCCCCGGGCTGGGGGGCTACGAGCAGTACTTC
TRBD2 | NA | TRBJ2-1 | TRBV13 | CASSLRIGTSRSEQFF | TGTGCCAGCAGCTTAAGGATCGGGACTAGTCGCTCCGAGCAGTTCTTC
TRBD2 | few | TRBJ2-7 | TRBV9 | CASSPGTSGRIYEQYF | TGTGCCAGCAGCCCAGGGACTAGCGGGAGAATCTACGAGCAGTACTTC
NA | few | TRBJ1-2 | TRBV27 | CASRITSGAPRGYTF | TGTGCCAGCAGGATAACTTCCGGGGCCCCCAGGGGCTACACCTTC
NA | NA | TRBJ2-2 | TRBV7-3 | CATRKGGSAGELFF | TGTGCTACCCGAAAGGGAGGATCCGCCGGGGAGCTGTTTTTT
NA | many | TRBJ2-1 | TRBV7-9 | CASSFEASLNEQFF | TGTGCCAGCAGCTTTGAAGCTAGCCTCAATGAGCAGTTCTTC
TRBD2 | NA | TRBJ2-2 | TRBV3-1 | CASSRGISGGTGELFF | TGTGCCAGCAGCCGGGGTATTAGCGGGGGAACCGGGGAGCTGTTTTTT
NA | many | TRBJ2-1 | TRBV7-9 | CASSNSPEQFF | TGTGCCAGCAGCAACTCACCTGAGCAGTTCTTC
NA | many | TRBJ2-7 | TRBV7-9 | CASSLAGVPYEQYF | TGTGCCAGCAGCTTAGCGGGGGTACCCTACGAGCAGTACTTC
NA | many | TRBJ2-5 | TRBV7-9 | CASSSPLPAAGTQYF | TGTGCCAGCAGCTCTCCTCTGCCGGCCGCTGGGACCCAGTACTTC
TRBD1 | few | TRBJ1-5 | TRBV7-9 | CASSGTTGEGQPQHF | TGTGCCAGCAGCGGAACCACAGGGGAGGGGCAGCCCCAGCATTTT
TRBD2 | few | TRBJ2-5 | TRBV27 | CASSLSSGGRETQYF | TGTGCCAGCAGTTTATCTAGCGGGGGCCGGGAGACCCAGTACTTC
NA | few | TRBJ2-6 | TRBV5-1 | CASSLAPLDPGANVLTF | TGCGCCAGCAGCTTGGCTCCCCTTGACCCTGGGGCCAACGTCCTGACTTTC
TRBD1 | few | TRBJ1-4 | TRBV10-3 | CATGQGAATNEKLFF | TGTGCCACAGGACAGGGGGCGGCAACTAATGAAAAACTGTTTTTT
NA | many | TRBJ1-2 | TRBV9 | CASSGRDRRNYGYTF | TGTGCCAGCAGCGGGAGGGACCGTCGGAACTATGGCTACACCTTC
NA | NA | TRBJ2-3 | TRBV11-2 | CASSLVGRDTQYF | TGTGCCAGCAGCTTAGTCGGTAGAGATACGCAGTATTTT
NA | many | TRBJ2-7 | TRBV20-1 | CSAPSSEEQYF | TGCAGTGCCCCGTCATCTGAAGAGCAGTACTTC
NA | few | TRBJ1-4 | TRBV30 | CAWSMSTKKEKLFF | TGTGCCTGGAGTATGTCCACTAAAAAAGAAAAACTGTTTTTT
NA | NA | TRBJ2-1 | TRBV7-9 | CASSLGSDHNEQFF | TGTGCCAGCAGCTTAGGGTCGGACCACAATGAGCAGTTCTTC
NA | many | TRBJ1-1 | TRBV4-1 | CASSHNDRRGTEAFF | TGCGCCAGCAGCCACAACGACAGGAGGGGCACTGAAGCTTTCTTT
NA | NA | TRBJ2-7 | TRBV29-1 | CSVAPSSYEQYF | TGCAGCGTTGCTCCCTCTTCCTACGAGCAGTACTTC
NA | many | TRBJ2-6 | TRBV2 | CAGQQSPGANVLTF | TGTGCCGGGCAGCAAAGTCCCGGGGCCAACGTCCTGACTTTC
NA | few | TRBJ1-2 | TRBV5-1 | CASSGGQINYGYTF | TGCGCCAGCAGCGGAGGACAGATCAACTATGGCTACACCTTC
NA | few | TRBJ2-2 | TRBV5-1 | CASSWGLTNTGELFF | TGCGCCAGCAGCTGGGGACTCACGAACACCGGGGAGCTGTTTTTT
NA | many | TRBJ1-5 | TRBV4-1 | CASSPPDGNQPQHF | TGCGCCAGCAGCCCCCCCGACGGCAATCAGCCCCAGCATTTT
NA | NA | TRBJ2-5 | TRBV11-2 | CASSLDYDGTQYF | TGTGCCAGCAGCTTAGACTACGATGGAACCCAGTACTTC
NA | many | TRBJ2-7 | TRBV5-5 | CASSSRDLPYEQYF | TGTGCCAGCAGCTCCCGGGACCTCCCCTACGAGCAGTACTTC
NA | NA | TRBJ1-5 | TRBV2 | CASSAGLPSNQPQHF | TGTGCCAGCAGTGCCGGGCTTCCTAGCAATCAGCCCCAGCATTTT
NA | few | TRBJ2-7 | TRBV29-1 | CSVRDSAYEQYF | TGCAGCGTTCGAGACAGTGCCTACGAGCAGTACTTC
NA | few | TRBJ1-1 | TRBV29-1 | CSVFQVGTEAFF | TGCAGCGTTTTCCAGGTGGGCACTGAAGCTTTCTTT
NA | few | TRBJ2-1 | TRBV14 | CASSQVKGVGEQFF | TGTGCCAGCAGCCAAGTTAAGGGGGTGGGTGAGCAGTTCTTC
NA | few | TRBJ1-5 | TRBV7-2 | CASSLGERGRQPQHF | TGTGCCAGCAGCTTAGGCGAGAGAGGAAGGCAGCCCCAGCATTTT
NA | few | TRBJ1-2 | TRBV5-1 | CASSLELGDGYTF | TGCGCCAGCAGCTTGGAATTAGGGGATGGCTACACCTTC
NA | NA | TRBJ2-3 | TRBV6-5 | CADAGADTQYF | TGTGCCGACGCAGGGGCAGATACGCAGTATTTT
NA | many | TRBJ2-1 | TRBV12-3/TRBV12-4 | CASTLPRAAPYNEQFF | TGTGCCAGCACCCTCCCACGAGCCGCACCCTACAATGAGCAGTTCTTC
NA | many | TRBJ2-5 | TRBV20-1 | CSAESAQETQYF | TGCAGTGCTGAGTCAGCCCAAGAGACCCAGTACTTC
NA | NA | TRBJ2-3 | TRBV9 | CASSVGVGGSPDTQYF | TGTGCCAGCAGCGTCGGGGTTGGGGGTTCCCCAGATACGCAGTATTTT
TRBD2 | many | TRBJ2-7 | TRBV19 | CATHGRATYEQYF | TGTGCCACCCACGGGAGGGCCACGTACGAGCAGTACTTC
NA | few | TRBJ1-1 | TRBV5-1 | CASSPLRNRENTEAFF | TGCGCCAGCAGCCCCCTCCGGAACAGGGAAAACACTGAAGCTTTCTTT
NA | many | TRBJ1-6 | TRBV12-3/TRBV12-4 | CASSSEGSYNSPLHF | TGTGCCAGCAGCTCCGAGGGCTCCTATAATTCACCCCTCCACTTT
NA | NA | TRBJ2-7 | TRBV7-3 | CAPPGWDHSYEQYF | TGTGCCCCCCCGGGGTGGGACCACTCCTACGAGCAGTACTTC
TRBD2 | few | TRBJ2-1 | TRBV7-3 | CASSLGREVNEQFF | TGTGCCAGCAGCTTAGGGCGGGAGGTCAATGAGCAGTTCTTC